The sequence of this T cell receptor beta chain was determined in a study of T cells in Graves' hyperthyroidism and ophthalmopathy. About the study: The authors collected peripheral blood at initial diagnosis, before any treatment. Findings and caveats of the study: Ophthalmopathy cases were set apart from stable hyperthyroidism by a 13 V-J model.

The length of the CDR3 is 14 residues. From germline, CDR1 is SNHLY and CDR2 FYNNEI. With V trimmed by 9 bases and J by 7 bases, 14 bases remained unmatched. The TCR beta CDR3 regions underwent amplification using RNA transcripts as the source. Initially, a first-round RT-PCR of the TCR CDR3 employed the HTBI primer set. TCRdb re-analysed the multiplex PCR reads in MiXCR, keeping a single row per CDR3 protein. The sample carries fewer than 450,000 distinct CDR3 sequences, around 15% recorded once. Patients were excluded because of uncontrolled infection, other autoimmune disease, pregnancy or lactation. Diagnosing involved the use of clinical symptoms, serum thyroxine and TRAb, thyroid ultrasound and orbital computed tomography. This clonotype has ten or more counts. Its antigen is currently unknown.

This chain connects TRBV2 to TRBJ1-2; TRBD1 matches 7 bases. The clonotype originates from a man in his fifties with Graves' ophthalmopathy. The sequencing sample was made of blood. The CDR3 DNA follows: TGTGCCAGTAGTACCCGGCAGGGGGTTTTTGGCTACACCTTC. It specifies CASSTRQGVFGYTF.